This TCR beta chain was sequenced during a study of blood T cell repertoires in COVID-19. The length of the CDR3 is 12 residues. V was cut by 0 bases and J by 3 bases, with 3 bases left in between. The germline V gene encodes CDR1 MNHEY and CDR2 SVGEGT. In the authors' methods: The assay estimated nucleated cells by amplifying reference gene primers. Sequencing used immunoSEQ multiplex PCR; TCRdb keeps in-frame clones, though not all of them. V and J calls and clone size are those listed in that table; D and trimming were worked out from the DNA. The sample includes more than 200,000 clones, 82% of them seen just once.

The specimen was peripheral blood. V and J are TRBV6-2 or TRBV6-3 and TRBJ2-7; D is uncertain. The clonotype originates from an elderly woman with COVID-19, enrolled during active disease. CDR3 DNA sequence: TGTGCCAGCAGTTACTCCGTCTACGAGCAGTACTTC. Its protein is CASSYSVYEQYF.